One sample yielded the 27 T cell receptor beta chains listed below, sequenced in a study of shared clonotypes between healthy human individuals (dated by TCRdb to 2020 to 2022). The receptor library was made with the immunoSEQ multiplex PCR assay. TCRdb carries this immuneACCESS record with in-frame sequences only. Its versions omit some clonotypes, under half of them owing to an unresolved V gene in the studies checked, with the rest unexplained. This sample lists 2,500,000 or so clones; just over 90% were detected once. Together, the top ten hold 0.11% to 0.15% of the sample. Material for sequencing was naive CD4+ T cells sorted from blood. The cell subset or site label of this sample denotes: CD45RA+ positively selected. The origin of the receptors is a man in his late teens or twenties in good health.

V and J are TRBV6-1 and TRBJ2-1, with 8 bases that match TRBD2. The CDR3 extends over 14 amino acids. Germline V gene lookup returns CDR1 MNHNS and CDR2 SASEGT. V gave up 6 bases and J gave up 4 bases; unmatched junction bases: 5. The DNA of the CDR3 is TGTGCCAGCAGGGGAGCGGGGGTTTACAATGAGCAGTTCTTC. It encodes CASRGAGVYNEQFF.

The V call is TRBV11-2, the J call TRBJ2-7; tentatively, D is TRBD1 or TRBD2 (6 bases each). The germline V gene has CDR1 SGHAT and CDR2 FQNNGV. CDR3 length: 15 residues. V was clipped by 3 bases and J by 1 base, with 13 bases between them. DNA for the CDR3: TGTGCCAGCAGCTTCCTGGGGGCGGGATCCTACGAGCAGTACTTC. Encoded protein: CASSFLGAGSYEQYF.

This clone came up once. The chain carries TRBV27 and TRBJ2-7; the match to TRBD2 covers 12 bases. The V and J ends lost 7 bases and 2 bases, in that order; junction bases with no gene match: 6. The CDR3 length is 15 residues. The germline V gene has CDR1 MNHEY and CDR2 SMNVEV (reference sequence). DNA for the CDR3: TGTGCCAGCAAACCAGGGACTAGCGGGCCCTACGAGCAGTACTTC. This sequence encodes CASKPGTSGPYEQYF.

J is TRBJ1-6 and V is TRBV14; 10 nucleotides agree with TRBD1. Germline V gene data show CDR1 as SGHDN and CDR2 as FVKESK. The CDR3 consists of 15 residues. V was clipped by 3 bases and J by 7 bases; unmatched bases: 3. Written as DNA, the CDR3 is TGTGCCAGCAGCCAGACAGGGGGCTTCAATTCACCCCTCCACTTT. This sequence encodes CASSQTGGFNSPLHF.

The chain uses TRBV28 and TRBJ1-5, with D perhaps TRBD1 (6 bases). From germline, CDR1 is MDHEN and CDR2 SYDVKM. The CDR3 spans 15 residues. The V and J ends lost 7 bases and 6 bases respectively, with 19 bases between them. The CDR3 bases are TGTGCCAGCAACTACTACGACAGGCCCCGTCAGCCCCAGCATTTT. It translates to CASNYYDRPRQPQHF.

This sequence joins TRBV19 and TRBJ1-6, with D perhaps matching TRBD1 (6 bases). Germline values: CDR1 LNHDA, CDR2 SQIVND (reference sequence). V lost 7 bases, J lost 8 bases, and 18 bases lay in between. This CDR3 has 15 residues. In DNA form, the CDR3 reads TGTGCCAGTACCCCCCGGGGGGCCTGGGATTCACCCCTCCACTTT. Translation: CASTPRGAWDSPLHF. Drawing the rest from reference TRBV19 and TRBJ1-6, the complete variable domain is DGGITQSPKYLFRKEGQNVTLSCEQNLNHDAMYWYRQDPGQGLRLIYYSQIVNDFQKGDIAEGYSVSREKKESFPLTVTSAQKNPTAFYLCASTPRGAWDSPLHFGNGTRLTVT.

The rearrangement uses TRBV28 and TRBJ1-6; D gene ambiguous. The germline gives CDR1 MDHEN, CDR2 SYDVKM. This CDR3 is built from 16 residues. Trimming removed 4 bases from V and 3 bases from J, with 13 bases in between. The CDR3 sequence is CASSSVGQIYNSPLHF. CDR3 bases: TGTGCCAGCAGTTCGGTAGGGCAGATCTATAATTCACCCCTCCACTTT.

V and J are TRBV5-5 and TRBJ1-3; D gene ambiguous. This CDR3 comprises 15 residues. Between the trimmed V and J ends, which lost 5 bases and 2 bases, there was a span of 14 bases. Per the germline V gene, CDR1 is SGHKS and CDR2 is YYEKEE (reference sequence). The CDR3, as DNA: TGTGCCAGCAGTCCCCCTATGAGTACTGGAAACACCATATATTTT. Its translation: CASSPPMSTGNTIYF.

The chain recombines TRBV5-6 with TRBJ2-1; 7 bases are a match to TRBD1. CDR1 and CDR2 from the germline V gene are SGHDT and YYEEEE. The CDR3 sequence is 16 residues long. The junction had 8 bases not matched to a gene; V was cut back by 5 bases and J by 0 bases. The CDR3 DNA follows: TGTGCCAGCAGACACAGCCGGGACAGCTCCTACAATGAGCAGTTCTTC. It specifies CASRHSRDSSYNEQFF.

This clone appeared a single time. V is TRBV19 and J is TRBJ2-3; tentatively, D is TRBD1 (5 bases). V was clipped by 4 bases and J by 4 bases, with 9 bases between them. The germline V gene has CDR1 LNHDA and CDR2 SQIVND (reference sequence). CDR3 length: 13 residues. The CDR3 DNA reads TGTGCCAGTAGTAATCTCAGGGCAGATACGCAGTATTTT. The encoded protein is CASSNLRADTQYF. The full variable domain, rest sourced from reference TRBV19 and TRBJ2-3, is DGGITQSPKYLFRKEGQNVTLSCEQNLNHDAMYWYRQDPGQGLRLIYYSQIVNDFQKGDIAEGYSVSREKKESFPLTVTSAQKNPTAFYLCASSNLRADTQYFGPGTRLTVL.

As DNA, the CDR3 is TGTGCCAGCAGTCAGACAGGGGCTCAGTCTGGAAACACCATATATTTT. It is translated as CASSQTGAQSGNTIYF. The gene calls are TRBV27 and TRBJ1-3, with 8 nucleotides matching TRBD1. The CDR3 has 16 amino acids. V dropped 5 bases and J dropped 1; count of bases not matched to a gene: 7. Germline V CDR1 and CDR2: MNHEY, SMNVEV (reference sequence).

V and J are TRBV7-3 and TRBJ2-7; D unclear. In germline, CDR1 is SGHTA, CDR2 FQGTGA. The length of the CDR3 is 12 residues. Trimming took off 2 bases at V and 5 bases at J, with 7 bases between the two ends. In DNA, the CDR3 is TGTGCCAGCAGCTTACAAGGCCACGAGCAGTACTTC. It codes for CASSLQGHEQYF.

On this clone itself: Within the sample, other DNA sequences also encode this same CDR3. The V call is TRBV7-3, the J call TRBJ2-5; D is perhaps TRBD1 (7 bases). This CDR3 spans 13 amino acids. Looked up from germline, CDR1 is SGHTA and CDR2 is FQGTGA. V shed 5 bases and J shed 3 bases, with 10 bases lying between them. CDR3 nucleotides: TGTGCCAGCAGCCGCGGGACAGAAGAGACCCAGTACTTC. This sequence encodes CASSRGTEETQYF.

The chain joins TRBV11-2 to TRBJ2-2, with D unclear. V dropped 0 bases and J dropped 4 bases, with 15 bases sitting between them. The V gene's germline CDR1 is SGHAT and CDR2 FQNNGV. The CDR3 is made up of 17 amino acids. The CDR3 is CASSLDGNSLGTGELFF. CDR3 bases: TGTGCCAGCAGCTTAGATGGGAATAGCCTCGGCACCGGGGAGCTGTTTTTT.

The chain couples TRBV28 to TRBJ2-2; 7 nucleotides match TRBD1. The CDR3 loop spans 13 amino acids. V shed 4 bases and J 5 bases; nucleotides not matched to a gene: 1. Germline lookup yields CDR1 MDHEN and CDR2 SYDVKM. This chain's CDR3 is CASSSTGTGELFF. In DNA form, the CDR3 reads TGTGCCAGCAGTTCGACAGGGACCGGGGAGCTGTTTTTT.

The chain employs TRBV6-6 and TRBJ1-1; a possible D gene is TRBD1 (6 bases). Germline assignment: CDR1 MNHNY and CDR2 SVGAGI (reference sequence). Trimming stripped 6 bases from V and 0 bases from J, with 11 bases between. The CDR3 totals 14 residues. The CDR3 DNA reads TGTGCCAGCAGAGAGGGGGGCTTGAACACTGAAGCTTTCTTT. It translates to CASREGGLNTEAFF.

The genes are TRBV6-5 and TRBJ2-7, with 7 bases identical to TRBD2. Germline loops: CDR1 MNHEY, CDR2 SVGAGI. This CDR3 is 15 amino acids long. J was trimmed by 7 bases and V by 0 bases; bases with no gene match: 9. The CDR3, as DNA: TGTGCCAGCAGTTACTCGACTAGCTCTTTGCAGGAGCAGTACTTC. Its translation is CASSYSTSSLQEQYF.

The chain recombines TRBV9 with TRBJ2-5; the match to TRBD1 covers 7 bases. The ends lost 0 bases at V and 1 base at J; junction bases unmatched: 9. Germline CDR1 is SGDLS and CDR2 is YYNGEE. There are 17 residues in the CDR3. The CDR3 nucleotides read TGTGCCAGCAGCGTAGGTGACTACAGGGGCCTCCAAGAGACCCAGTACTTC. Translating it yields CASSVGDYRGLQETQYF. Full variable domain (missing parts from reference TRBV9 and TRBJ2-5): DSGVTQTPKHLITATGQRVTLRCSPRSGDLSVYWYQQSLDQGLQFLIQYYNGEERAKGNILERFSAQQFPDLHSELNLSSLELGDSALYFCASSVGDYRGLQETQYFGPGTRLLVL.

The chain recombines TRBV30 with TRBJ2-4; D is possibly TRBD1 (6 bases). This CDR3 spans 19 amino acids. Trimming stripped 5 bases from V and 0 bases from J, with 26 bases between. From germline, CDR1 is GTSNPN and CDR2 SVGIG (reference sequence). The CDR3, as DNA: TGTGCCTGGTTTTATTCGGGTGGTGTGGACAGACCAGCCAAAAACATTCAGTACTTC. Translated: CAWFYSGGVDRPAKNIQYF.

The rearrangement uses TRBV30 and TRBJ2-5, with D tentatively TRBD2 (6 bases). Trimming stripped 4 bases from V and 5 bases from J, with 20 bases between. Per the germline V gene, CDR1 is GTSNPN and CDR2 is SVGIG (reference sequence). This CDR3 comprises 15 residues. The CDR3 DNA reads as TGTGCCTGGACTGGGACTCAATTCTCGGGGGAGACCCAGTACTTC. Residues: CAWTGTQFSGETQYF.

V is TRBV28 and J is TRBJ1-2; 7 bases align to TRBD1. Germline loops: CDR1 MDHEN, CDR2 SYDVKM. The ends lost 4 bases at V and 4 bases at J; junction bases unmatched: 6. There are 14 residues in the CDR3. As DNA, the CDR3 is TGTGCCAGCAGTTCCGGGACAGCCCTCTATGGCTACACCTTC. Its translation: CASSSGTALYGYTF.

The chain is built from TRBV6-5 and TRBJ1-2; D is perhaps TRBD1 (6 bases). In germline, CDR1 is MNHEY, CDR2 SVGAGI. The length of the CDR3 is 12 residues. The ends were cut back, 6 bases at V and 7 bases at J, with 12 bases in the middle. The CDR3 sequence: CASSLDRSGYTF. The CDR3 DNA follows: TGTGCCAGCAGCCTCGACAGGTCTGGCTACACCTTC.

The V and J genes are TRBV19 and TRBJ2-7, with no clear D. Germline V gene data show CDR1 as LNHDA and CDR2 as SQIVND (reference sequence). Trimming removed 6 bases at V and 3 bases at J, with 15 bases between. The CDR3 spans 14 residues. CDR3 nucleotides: TGTGCCAGTAGCCGGACCTACTTGGGCTACGAGCAGTACTTC. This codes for CASSRTYLGYEQYF.

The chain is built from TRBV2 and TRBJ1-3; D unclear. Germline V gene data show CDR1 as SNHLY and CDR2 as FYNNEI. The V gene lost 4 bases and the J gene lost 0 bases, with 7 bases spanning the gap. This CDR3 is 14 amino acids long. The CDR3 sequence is CASSVSHSGNTIYF. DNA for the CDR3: TGTGCCAGCAGTGTTTCTCACTCTGGAAACACCATATATTTT.

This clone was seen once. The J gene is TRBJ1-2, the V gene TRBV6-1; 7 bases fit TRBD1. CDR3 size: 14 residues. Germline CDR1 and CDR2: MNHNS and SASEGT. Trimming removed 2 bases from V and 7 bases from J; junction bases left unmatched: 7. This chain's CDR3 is CASSERGQGAGYTF. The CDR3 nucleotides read TGTGCCAGCAGTGAAAGGGGGCAGGGCGCTGGCTACACCTTC.

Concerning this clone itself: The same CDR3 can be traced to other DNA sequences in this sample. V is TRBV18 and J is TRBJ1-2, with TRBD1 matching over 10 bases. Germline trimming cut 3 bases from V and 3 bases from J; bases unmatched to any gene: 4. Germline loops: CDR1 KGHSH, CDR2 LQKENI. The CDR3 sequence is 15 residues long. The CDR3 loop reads CASSPPGQGYYGYTF. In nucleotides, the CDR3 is TGTGCCAGCTCACCGCCGGGACAGGGGTACTATGGCTACACCTTC.

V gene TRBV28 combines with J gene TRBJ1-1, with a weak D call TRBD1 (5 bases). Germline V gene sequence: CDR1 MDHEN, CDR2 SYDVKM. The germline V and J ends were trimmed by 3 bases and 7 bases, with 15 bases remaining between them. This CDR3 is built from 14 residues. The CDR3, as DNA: TGTGCCAGCAGTTTGTCAGGGATCTTTAGTGAAGCTTTCTTT. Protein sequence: CASSLSGIFSEAFF.